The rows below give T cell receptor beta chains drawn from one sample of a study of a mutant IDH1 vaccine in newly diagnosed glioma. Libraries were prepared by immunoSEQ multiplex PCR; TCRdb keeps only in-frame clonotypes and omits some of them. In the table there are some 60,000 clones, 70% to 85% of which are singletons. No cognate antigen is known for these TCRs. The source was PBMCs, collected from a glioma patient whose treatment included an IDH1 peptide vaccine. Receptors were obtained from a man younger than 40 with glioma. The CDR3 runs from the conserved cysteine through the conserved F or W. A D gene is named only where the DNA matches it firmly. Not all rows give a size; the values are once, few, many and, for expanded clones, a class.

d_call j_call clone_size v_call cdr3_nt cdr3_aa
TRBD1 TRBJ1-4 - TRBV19 TGTGCCAGTAGTAAGACAGGGGAGTTTGTAAAACTGTTTTTT CASSKTGEFVKLFF
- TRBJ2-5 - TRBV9 TGTGCCAGCAGCGCGAGTCTACAAGAGACCCAGTACTTC CASSASLQETQYF
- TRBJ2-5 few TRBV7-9 TGTGCCAGCAGCTTAGCGTCGGACCAAGAGACCCAGTACTTC CASSLASDQETQYF
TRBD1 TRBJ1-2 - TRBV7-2 TGTGCCAGCAGCTTACAGACAGGGGGGTATGGCTACACCTTC CASSLQTGGYGYTF
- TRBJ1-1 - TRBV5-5 TGTGCCAGCAGCTTGGACAGGGTTTTAGGTTGGGCTTTCTTT CASSLDRVLGWAFF
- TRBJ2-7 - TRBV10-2 TGCGCCAGCAGTGAGTCCCCAGGAGCCAGCTACGAGCAGTACTTC CASSESPGASYEQYF
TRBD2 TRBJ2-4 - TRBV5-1 TGCGCCAGCAGCTTGGAAGGACTAGCGGGTCTAGCCAAAAACATTCAGTACTTC CASSLEGLAGLAKNIQYF
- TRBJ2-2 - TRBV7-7 TGTGCCAGCAGCTTAAGCCCCGGACGGAACACCGGGGAGCTGTTTTTT CASSLSPGRNTGELFF
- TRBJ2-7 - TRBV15 TGTGCCACCAGCAGTCGGGACGGCTACTCCTACGAGCAGTACTTC CATSSRDGYSYEQYF
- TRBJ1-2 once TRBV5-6 TGTGCCAGCAGCTTGGACAGGACGTACAATGGCTACACCTTC CASSLDRTYNGYTF
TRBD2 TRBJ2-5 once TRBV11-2 TGTGCCAGCAGGACTAGCGGGGTCGGAGAGACCCAGTACTTC CASRTSGVGETQYF
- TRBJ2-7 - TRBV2 TGTGCCAGCAGTGGGTATTACTACGAGCAGTACTTC CASSGYYYEQYF
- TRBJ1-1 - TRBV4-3 TGCGCCAGCAGCCAGGAGAGGTCGAGCACTGAAGCTTTCTTT CASSQERSSTEAFF
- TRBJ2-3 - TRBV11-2 TGTGCCAGCAGCTTGATCGCGGGCACTAGCACAGATACGCAGTATTTT CASSLIAGTSTDTQYF
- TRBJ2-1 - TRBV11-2 TGTGCCAGCAGCTTACAGGGGACGGGAATCTACAATGAGCAGTTCTTC CASSLQGTGIYNEQFF
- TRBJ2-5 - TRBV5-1 TGCGCCAGCAGCTTGAGGGGTGTCGGAGAGACCCAGTACTTC CASSLRGVGETQYF
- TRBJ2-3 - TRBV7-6 TGTGCCAGCAGCCGAGGACAACCCGGGGCGGCAGATACGCAGTATTTT CASSRGQPGAADTQYF
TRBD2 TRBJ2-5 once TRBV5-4 TGTGCCAGCAGCCGAGAGGGACTAGCGGACCAAGAGACCCAGTACTTC CASSREGLADQETQYF
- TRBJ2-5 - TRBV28 TGTGCCAGCAGTTCCTCGTTGGAGACCCAGTACTTC CASSSSLETQYF
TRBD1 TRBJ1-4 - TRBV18 TGTGCCAGCTCACCTGGGACAGAGGGACTGTTTTTT CASSPGTEGLFF
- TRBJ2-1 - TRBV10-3 TGTGCCACGACACGAGAGACCCCAGGGGATGAGCAGTTCTTC CATTRETPGDEQFF
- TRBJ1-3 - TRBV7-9 TGTGCCAGCGGTGGGTACACCATATATTTT CASGGYTIYF
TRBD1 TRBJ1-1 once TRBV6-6 TGTGCCAGCAGTTACAGGGGGGACAGATTCACTGAAGCTTTCTTT CASSYRGDRFTEAFF
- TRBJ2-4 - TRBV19 TGTGCCAGTAGTATAGGAGGGTTAGCCAAAAACATTCAGTACTTC CASSIGGLAKNIQYF
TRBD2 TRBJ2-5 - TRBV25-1 TGTGCCAGCAGTCTGCCTAGCGGGGAAAGGACGGAGACCCAGTACTTC CASSLPSGERTETQYF
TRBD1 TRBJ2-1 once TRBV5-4 TGTGCCAGCAGCCCCTTAAACAGGGGCGATGAGCAGTTCTTC CASSPLNRGDEQFF
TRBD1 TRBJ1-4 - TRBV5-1 TGCGCCAGCAGCTTGGAGGGACAGGGTAATGAAAAACTGTTTTTT CASSLEGQGNEKLFF
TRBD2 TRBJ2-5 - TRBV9 TGTGCCAGCAGCGTTGTCGGGGGGGAGGAGACCCAGTACTTC CASSVVGGEETQYF
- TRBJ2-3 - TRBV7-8 TGTGCCAGCAGCTTAGGTGTGGGAGTAGGTCGTCGAAATACGCAGTATTTT CASSLGVGVGRRNTQYF